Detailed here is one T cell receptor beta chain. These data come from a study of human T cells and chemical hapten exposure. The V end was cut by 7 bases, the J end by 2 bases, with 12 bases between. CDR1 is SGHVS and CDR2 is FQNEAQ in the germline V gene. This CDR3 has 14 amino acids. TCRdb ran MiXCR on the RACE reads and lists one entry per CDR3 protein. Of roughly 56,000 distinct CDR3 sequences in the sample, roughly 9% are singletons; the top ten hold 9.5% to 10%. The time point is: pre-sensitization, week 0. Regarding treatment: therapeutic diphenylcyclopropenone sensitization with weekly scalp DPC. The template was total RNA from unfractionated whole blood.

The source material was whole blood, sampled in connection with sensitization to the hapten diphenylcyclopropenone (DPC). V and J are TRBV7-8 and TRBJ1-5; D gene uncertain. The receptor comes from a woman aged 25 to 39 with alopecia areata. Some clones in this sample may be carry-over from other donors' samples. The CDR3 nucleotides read TGTGCCAGCAAAAAGGGCTGGGGCAATCAGCCCCAGCATTTT. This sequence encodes CASKKGWGNQPQHF.